These 9 T cell receptor beta chains share one sample of origin, sequenced in a study of T-cell reconstitution after alpha-beta-depleted transplantation in children. Unique molecular identifiers were incorporated during preparation of the TCRbeta library. TCRdb re-called the PCR reads with MiXCR, one entry per CDR3 protein. This sample carries about 500,000 distinct CDR3 sequences, 32% of them seen once, and the ten largest clones take approximately 2.3%. The material was PBMCs from the stem cell graft donor, obtained from the stem cell graft. Receptor source: a human donor who donated a stem cell graft to a child with aplastic anemia.

This clonotype was observed once. The gene calls are TRBV5-1 and TRBJ1-4; maybe TRBD1 (5 bases). Trimming stripped 1 base from V and 5 bases from J, with 9 bases between. Germline V gene lookup returns CDR1 SGHRS and CDR2 YFSETQ. The CDR3 sequence is 14 residues long. For the CDR3, the DNA is TGCGCCAGCAGCTTGAGGGACCCGAATGAAAAACTGTTTTTT. Its protein is CASSLRDPNEKLFF.

The chain carries TRBV7-9 and TRBJ2-1; 7 bases agree with TRBD2. The V gene end was trimmed by 4 bases and the J gene end by 2 bases; junction bases not matched to a gene: 8. In germline, CDR1 is SEHNR, CDR2 FQNEAQ (reference sequence). The CDR3 length is 16 residues. The CDR3 region is CASSSLAAETYNEQFF. Here the CDR3 DNA reads TGTGCCAGCAGCTCCCTAGCGGCTGAAACCTACAATGAGCAGTTCTTC.

This clonotype was counted between two and nine times. The V and J genes are TRBV6-1 and TRBJ2-3; 12 nucleotides match TRBD2. The CDR3 totals 19 residues. Germline V lookup: CDR1 MNHNS, CDR2 SASEGT. With 4 bases clipped from V and 0 bases from J, the junction kept 11 bases outside the gene matches. Here the CDR3 DNA reads TGTGCCAGCAGTGCTAGGACTAGCGGGGAAGGGGCCAGCACAGATACGCAGTATTTT. Translating gives CASSARTSGEGASTDTQYF.

The chain recombines TRBV11-2 with TRBJ1-5, with 12 bases matching TRBD1. The junction had 17 bases not matched to a gene; V was cut back by 5 bases and J by 3 bases. The germline V gene encodes CDR1 SGHAT and CDR2 FQNNGV. The CDR3 sequence is 20 residues long. The CDR3 here is CASSHPTGTGGKRDNQPQHF. The CDR3 DNA is TGTGCCAGCAGCCACCCCACCGGGACAGGGGGCAAAAGGGACAATCAGCCCCAGCATTTT. Full variable domain (missing parts from reference TRBV11-2 and TRBJ1-5): EAGVAQSPRYKIIEKRQSVAFWCNPISGHATLYWYQQILGQGPKLLIQFQNNGVVDDSQLPKDRFSAERLKGVDSTLKIQPAKLEDSAVYLCASSHPTGTGGKRDNQPQHFGDGTRLSIL.

The chain is built from TRBV20-1 and TRBJ2-7, with 10 bases matching TRBD1. This CDR3 has 14 residues. Germline assignment: CDR1 DFQATT and CDR2 SNEGSKA (reference sequence). V dropped 6 bases and J dropped 5; count of bases not matched to a gene: 10. CDR3 sequence: CSARGGTGDHEQYF. The CDR3 bases are TGCAGTGCCCGAGGTGGGACAGGGGACCACGAGCAGTACTTC.

The chain is built from TRBV20-1 and TRBJ2-3, with D perhaps TRBD1 (6 bases). Trimming cost V 3 bases and J 2 bases, with 18 bases left between them. This CDR3 is 16 amino acids long. Germline CDR1 DFQATT, CDR2 SNEGSKA (reference sequence). In nucleotides, the CDR3 is TGCAGTGCTAGTAGCTACCAGGGGAGAAACACAGATACGCAGTATTTT. It translates to CSASSYQGRNTDTQYF.

A few counts support this clonotype. The V and J genes are TRBV7-3 and TRBJ2-1; TRBD2 aligns across 7 bases. From germline, CDR1 is SGHTA and CDR2 FQGTGA. The ends lost 5 bases at V and 7 bases at J; junction bases unmatched: 8. This CDR3 contains 14 residues. The CDR3 is CASSTNGRLNEQFF. CDR3 bases: TGTGCCAGCAGCACTAACGGGAGGTTGAATGAGCAGTTCTTC.

This rearrangement joins TRBV7-9 to TRBJ2-7; 7 positions agree with TRBD1. The CDR3 has 16 residues. V lost 1 base and J lost 0; bases outside the gene matches: 6. Germline CDR1 SEHNR, CDR2 FQNEAQ (reference sequence). The CDR3 protein is CASSLGGTESSYEQYV. For the CDR3, the DNA is TGTGCCAGCAGCTTAGGTGGGACAGAGAGCTCCTACGAGCAGTACGTC.

Regarding this clonotype: One end of the junction fails to match germline, which may point to a read error. This sequence joins TRBV12-3 or TRBV12-4 and TRBJ2-7; D gene ambiguous. This CDR3 has 11 residues. DNA of the CDR3: TGTGCCAGCAGTCGTAGCCACGACCAGTACTTC. Translated: CASSRSHDQYF.